Below, 9 T cell receptor beta chains from the same sample are listed, as sequenced in a study of blood T cell repertoires in COVID-19. Repertoires were generated with immunoSEQ multiplex PCR, while TCRdb's copy carries only in-frame clones and drops some. Seen here are 270,000 or so clones, roughly 89% observed once, and the top ten hold approximately 4.6%. Sequencing was performed on peripheral blood. The receptors were sampled from a middle-aged woman who had recovered from COVID-19.

This rearrangement joins TRBV6-6 to TRBJ2-5; 11 positions match TRBD1. Looked up from germline, CDR1 is MNHNY and CDR2 is SVGAGI (reference sequence). This CDR3 has 16 residues. V dropped 0 bases and J dropped 9; count of bases not matched to a gene: 9. The CDR3 DNA reads TGTGCCAGCAGTTACTCGACGGACAGGGGGCGATTAGCCCAGTACTTC. Translating gives CASSYSTDRGRLAQYF.

The rearrangement uses TRBV7-9 and TRBJ2-1; TRBD2 agrees at 9 bases. The CDR3 is 15 residues long. Trimming at V came to 1 base and at J to 9 bases, leaving 7 bases not matched to a gene. CDR1 is SEHNR, CDR2 FQNEAQ, per germline (reference sequence). CDR3 loop: CASSLVAGGPLEQFF. The CDR3 region has the DNA TGTGCCAGCAGCTTAGTCGCGGGAGGGCCACTTGAGCAGTTCTTC. The whole variable domain, filled in from reference TRBV7-9 and TRBJ2-1, reads DTGVSQNPRHKITKRGQNVTFRCDPISEHNRLYWYRQTLGQGPEFLTYFQNEAQLEKSRLLSDRFSAERPKGSFSTLEIQRTEQGDSAMYLCASSLVAGGPLEQFFGPGTRLTVL.

V usage is TRBV2 and J usage is TRBJ2-7, with D possibly TRBD2 on 5 matching bases. The CDR3 has 15 amino acids. Trimming left V 2 bases short and J 3 bases short, with 14 bases between. CDR1 and CDR2 from the germline V gene are SNHLY and FYNNEI. In DNA form, the CDR3 reads TGTGCCAGCAGTGAAAGTCTAGCAGGATTCTACGAGCAGTACGTC. Its protein product is CASSESLAGFYEQYV.

This rearrangement joins TRBV11-2 to TRBJ2-2, with D perhaps TRBD2 (8 bases). The CDR3 is 18 residues long. The germline CDR1 and CDR2 sequences are SGHAT and FQNNGV. Trimming removed 4 bases from V and 0 bases from J, with 18 bases in between. CDR3 sequence (DNA): TGTGCCAGCAGCTGGCCCTCGGGAGGGGGCGCGAACACCGGGGAGCTGTTTTTT. Protein sequence: CASSWPSGGGANTGELFF. Filled out from reference TRBV11-2 and TRBJ2-2, the complete variable domain reads EAGVAQSPRYKIIEKRQSVAFWCNPISGHATLYWYQQILGQGPKLLIQFQNNGVVDDSQLPKDRFSAERLKGVDSTLKIQPAKLEDSAVYLCASSWPSGGGANTGELFFGEGSRLTVL.

The chain recombines TRBV2 with TRBJ1-3; unclear D gene. V was trimmed by 3 bases and J by 3 bases, leaving 9 bases between them. The CDR3 is 14 residues long. In germline, CDR1 is SNHLY, CDR2 FYNNEI. DNA of the CDR3: TGTGCCAGCAGTGAGTTATCAGTTGGAAACACCATATATTTT. Protein product: CASSELSVGNTIYF.

The V call is TRBV7-9, the J call TRBJ2-3; D may be TRBD1 (5 bases). CDR1 is SEHNR, CDR2 FQNEAQ, per germline (reference sequence). The CDR3 loop spans 14 amino acids. CDR3 DNA: TGTGCACCCCCCAGGGTCCGTGGATCAGATACGCAGTATTTT. The encoded protein is CAPPRVRGSDTQYF. The full variable domain, completed using reference TRBV7-9 and TRBJ2-3, is DTGVSQNPRHKITKRGQNVTFRCDPISEHNRLYWYRQTLGQGPEFLTYFQNEAQLEKSRLLSDRFSAERPKGSFSTLEIQRTEQGDSAMYLCAPPRVRGSDTQYFGPGTRLTVL.

V and J are TRBV15 and TRBJ2-1, with D perhaps TRBD2 (5 bases). Germline-derived CDR1 and CDR2 are LNHNV and YYDKDF (reference sequence). CDR3 length: 14 amino acids. V shed 1 base and J shed 8 bases, with 12 bases lying between them. Here the CDR3 reads CATSRGETRDEQFF. As DNA, the CDR3 is TGTGCCACCAGCAGAGGGGAGACTCGCGATGAGCAGTTCTTC.

This chain joins TRBV19 and TRBJ2-5, with 14 bases identical to TRBD2. With 3 bases clipped from V and 7 bases from J, the junction kept 13 bases outside the gene matches. Looked up from germline, CDR1 is LNHDA and CDR2 is SQIVND (reference sequence). This CDR3 is built from 18 residues. The CDR3 sequence is CASSISGLAGGLQGTQYF. In DNA form, the CDR3 reads TGTGCCAGTAGTATTTCCGGACTAGCGGGGGGATTGCAGGGGACCCAGTACTTC.

This chain connects TRBV28 to TRBJ1-6; D unclear. Germline V gene lookup returns CDR1 MDHEN and CDR2 SYDVKM. Between the trimmed V and J ends, which lost 10 bases and 7 bases, there was a span of 11 bases. This CDR3 is built from 12 residues. In DNA, the CDR3 is TGTGCCACCCTCGAGAACAATTCACCCCTCCACTTT. It is translated as CATLENNSPLHF. Full variable domain (remainder filled in from reference TRBV28 and TRBJ1-6): DVKVTQSSRYLVKRTGEKVFLECVQDMDHENMFWYRQDPGLGLRLIYFSYDVKMKEKGDIPEGYSVSREKKERFSLILESASTNQTSMYLCATLENNSPLHFGNGTRLTVT.